These 19 T cell receptor beta chains came from one sample sequenced in a study of blood T cell repertoires in COVID-19. Libraries were prepared by immunoSEQ multiplex PCR; TCRdb keeps only in-frame clonotypes and omits some of them. The table shows 120,000 to 150,000 clones, with about 80% occurring only once. Material for sequencing was peripheral blood. The receptors were gathered from a human donor in a cohort sampled during active COVID-19.

CDR3 protein: CASSQESGTSGGETQYF. CDR3 coding DNA: TGTGCCAGCAGCCAAGAGTCCGGGACTAGCGGGGGAGAGACCCAGTACTTC. This chain connects TRBV3-1 (or the pseudogene TRBV3-2) to TRBJ2-5, with TRBD2 matching 14 bases. The V and J ends lost 0 bases and 4 bases, in that order; junction bases with no gene match: 4. The germline gives CDR1 LGHDT, CDR2 YNNKEL (reference sequence). This CDR3 is built from 17 residues.

The J gene is TRBJ1-5, the V gene TRBV19, with D unresolved. CDR3 length: 17 amino acids. The V gene's germline CDR1 is LNHDA and CDR2 SQIVND (reference sequence). Trimming cost V 7 bases and J 2 bases, with 21 bases left between them. For the CDR3, the DNA is TGTGCCAGTACCCCCACCTCTTCGGGTGGAGGCAATCAGCCCCAGCATTTT. This gives the protein CASTPTSSGGGNQPQHF.

The chain couples TRBV2 to TRBJ1-3; maybe TRBD1 (5 bases). Per germline, CDR1 SNHLY and CDR2 FYNNEI. The CDR3 has 15 residues. V was cut by 2 bases and J by 1 base, with 9 bases left in between. The chain's CDR3 is CASSEYGGSGNTIYF. The CDR3, as DNA: TGTGCCAGCAGTGAATACGGGGGTTCTGGAAACACCATATATTTT.

This clone showed up just a few times. The chain joins TRBV28 to TRBJ1-1; no definite D call. The length of the CDR3 is 13 residues. Germline V gene lookup returns CDR1 MDHEN and CDR2 SYDVKM. Trimming left V 1 base short and J 5 bases short, with 8 bases between. Here the CDR3 reads CASSLSGGTEAFF. The CDR3 DNA reads TGTGCCAGCAGTTTATCCGGAGGAACTGAAGCTTTCTTT. Full variable domain (outside the CDR3, taken from reference TRBV28 and TRBJ1-1): DVKVTQSSRYLVKRTGEKVFLECVQDMDHENMFWYRQDPGLGLRLIYFSYDVKMKEKGDIPEGYSVSREKKERFSLILESASTNQTSMYLCASSLSGGTEAFFGQGTRLTVV.

The chain employs TRBV2 and TRBJ2-3, with TRBD1 identical over 9 bases. The CDR3 has 15 amino acids. Germline CDR1 is SNHLY and CDR2 is FYNNEI. V shed 4 bases and J 3 bases; nucleotides not matched to a gene: 5. The CDR3 is CASSANRGQTDTQYF. CDR3 DNA: TGTGCCAGCAGTGCGAACAGGGGGCAGACAGATACGCAGTATTTT. The full variable domain, in which reference TRBV2 and TRBJ2-3 provide the parts outside the CDR3, is EPEVTQTPSHQVTQMGQEVILRCVPISNHLYFYWYRQILGQKVEFLVSFYNNEISEKSEIFDDQFSVERPDGSNFTLKIRSTKLEDSAMYFCASSANRGQTDTQYFGPGTRLTVL.

The chain carries TRBV3-1 (or the pseudogene TRBV3-2) and TRBJ2-5, with D possibly TRBD2 on 6 matching bases. The V gene lost 5 bases and the J gene lost 3 bases, with 10 bases spanning the gap. CDR1 and CDR2 from the germline V gene are LGHDT and YNNKEL (reference sequence). The CDR3 has 13 residues. The DNA of the CDR3 is TGTGCCAGCAGCTATGGGACTGAAGAGACCCAGTACTTC. It encodes CASSYGTEETQYF.

The rearrangement links TRBV6-6 to TRBJ2-3; D perhaps matches TRBD1 (7 bases). The V end lost 5 bases, the J end lost 5 bases, and 20 bases lay between the germline ends. The CDR3 loop spans 16 amino acids. Germline-derived CDR1 and CDR2 are MNHNY and SVGAGI (reference sequence). The CDR3 loop is CASSTATGRLGDTQYF. The DNA of the CDR3 is TGTGCCAGCAGTACCGCGACAGGGAGGTTGGGAGATACGCAGTATTTT.

V and J are TRBV21-1 and TRBJ1-1; TRBD1 was called by the table and not checked on the DNA. TRBV21-1 is a listed pseudogene. This CDR3 comprises 15 residues. The CDR3 region has the DNA TGTGCCAGCAGTGAAGAGGCAGGGGGCAACACTGAAGCTTTCTTT. It translates to CASSEEAGGNTEAFF.

The chain has TRBV29-1 and TRBJ1-1; weak D call: TRBD1 (6 bases). The germline CDR1 and CDR2 sequences are SQVTM and ANQGSEA. The CDR3 length is 12 residues. This CDR3 is CTGVQGTGAAFF. The CDR3 DNA reads TGCACCGGGGTTCAGGGGACCGGGGCAGCTTTCTTT.

The chain has TRBV19 and TRBJ2-2, with a tentative D call TRBD2 (5 bases). Trimming pared 1 base from V and 6 bases from J, leaving 18 bases between. The CDR3 loop spans 17 amino acids. CDR1 and CDR2 (germline): LNHDA, SQIVND (reference sequence). The CDR3 DNA sequence: TGTGCCAGTAGTATAGGCCACTCCTCTAGCTTCGCCGGGGAGCTGTTTTTT. It specifies CASSIGHSSSFAGELFF.

This clone was seen just once. This chain uses TRBV7-6 with TRBJ1-6; 8 nucleotides align to TRBD1. V lost 5 bases, J lost 5 bases, and 8 bases stayed unmatched. Germline CDR1 reads SGHVS; CDR2 reads FNYEAQ. The length of the CDR3 is 16 residues. CDR3 amino acids: CASSPSGTGDNSPLHF. The CDR3 DNA is TGTGCCAGCAGCCCATCCGGGACAGGCGATAATTCACCCCTCCACTTT.

The chain uses TRBV7-9 and TRBJ2-7; TRBD2 matches 10 bases. Germline V gene data show CDR1 as SEHNR and CDR2 as FQNEAQ (reference sequence). The CDR3 is made up of 16 amino acids. Unmatched junction bases numbered 6, after V lost 3 bases and J lost 1 base. CDR3 region: CASSLTAGGRSYEQYF. Written as DNA, the CDR3 is TGTGCCAGCAGCTTGACAGCGGGGGGGCGTTCCTACGAGCAGTACTTC.

The chain links TRBV6-2 or TRBV6-3 to TRBJ2-5; D not certain. The germline gives CDR1 MNHEY, CDR2 SVGEGT. V was cut by 6 bases and J by 9 bases, with 32 bases left in between. CDR3 length equals 18 residues. CDR3 protein: CASSRDLFSAGPQSAQYF. The CDR3 nucleotides read TGTGCCAGCAGCCGTGATCTGTTCTCGGCAGGCCCCCAATCGGCCCAGTACTTC.

The gene calls are TRBV30 and TRBJ1-1, with 7 bases that match TRBD1. V was clipped by 1 base and J by 7 bases; unmatched bases: 3. CDR1 and CDR2 from the germline V gene are GTSNPN and SVGIG (reference sequence). The CDR3 is made up of 12 amino acids. CDR3 residues: CAWSGDSLEAFF. The CDR3 DNA sequence: TGTGCCTGGAGTGGGGACAGTCTTGAAGCTTTCTTT.

The chain recombines TRBV3-1 (or the pseudogene TRBV3-2) with TRBJ2-1; no clear D. Trimming removed 2 bases at V and 14 bases at J, with 22 bases between. The germline V gene has CDR1 LGHDT and CDR2 YNNKEL (reference sequence). CDR3 length: 15 amino acids. The CDR3 loop is CASSQQHQASTAKFF. The CDR3 DNA reads as TGTGCCAGCAGCCAACAGCACCAGGCGTCCACCGCCAAGTTCTTC.

The chain couples TRBV4-1 to TRBJ1-1; D is unresolved. From germline, CDR1 is MGHRA and CDR2 YSYEKL. Trimming pared 2 bases from V and 3 bases from J, leaving 16 bases between. The CDR3 has 16 residues. The DNA of the CDR3 is TGCGCCAGCAGCCAACGTCATGAGGGCTGGGACACTGAAGCTTTCTTT. Translating it yields CASSQRHEGWDTEAFF.

This chain links TRBV5-6 with TRBJ2-3, with a weak D call TRBD1 (6 bases). This CDR3 region has 15 residues. V was cut by 3 bases and J by 2 bases, with 13 bases left in between. Germline-derived CDR1 and CDR2 are SGHDT and YYEEEE. The CDR3 loop is CASSWDTGLTDTQYF. CDR3 coding DNA: TGTGCCAGCAGCTGGGACACCGGACTCACAGATACGCAGTATTTT.

This clone was detected once. This sequence joins TRBV6-5 and TRBJ1-1, with TRBD1 identical over 7 bases. The J segment lost 6 bases and the V segment lost 5 bases, leaving 12 bases of the junction unmatched. Germline V CDR1 and CDR2: MNHEY, SVGAGI. The CDR3 sequence is 15 residues long. The CDR3 spells CASSQPLTGHSEAFF. The CDR3 region has the DNA TGTGCCAGCAGTCAGCCCCTGACAGGGCACTCTGAAGCTTTCTTT.

The chain uses TRBV5-6 and TRBJ2-7; D possibly corresponds to TRBD1 (5 bases). The CDR3 runs 14 residues. V was clipped by 4 bases and J by 5 bases, with 16 bases between them. Per the germline V gene, CDR1 is SGHDT and CDR2 is YYEEEE. The chain's CDR3 is CASSPVGREHEQYF. CDR3 DNA: TGTGCCAGCAGCCCCGTGGGCAGGGAACACGAGCAGTACTTC.